Below, one T cell receptor beta chain is given with its context. This clone appeared a single time. Its antigen target is currently unknown. One base away there is no much larger clone; base qualities are not given. Libraries came from the immunoSEQ multiplex PCR assay. Adaptive Biotechnologies performed TCRbeta CDR3 sequencing at survey depth and reported CDR3 sequences, V/J genes, productive frequency, and template counts. TCR beta CDR3 regions were amplified from genomic DNA rather than RNA. The authors' analysis ran thus. Jensen-Shannon divergence was used to quantify pairwise repertoire overlap between tissues, with a value of 1 meaning complete divergence and a value of 0 meaning identical repertoires. Based on pairwise JSD values, tissues were grouped by single-linkage agglomerative hierarchical clustering, and the results were shown as dendrograms. GLIPH2 was applied to all patient samples using simulation_depth 1000, kmer_min_depth 3, and cdr3_length_cutoff 8, and only groups with more than two unique CDR3s were retained. A standardized tissue-overlap score was calculated by extrapolating Jaccard GLIPH-group overlap across patients to a standard repertoire size of 1000 clones. Linear mixed-effect models, with tissue included as a fixed effect and individual included as a random effect, were used to assess associations of diversity with clinical or experimental variables. Sourced from immuneACCESS, this table was stored by TCRdb with only in-frame sequences that have V and J called. A share of the clones is absent; for the studies checked, an unresolved V gene accounts for under half, and the remainder has no known explanation. That table is the source of V, J and clone size, and D and trimming were worked out from the DNA. This sample comprises 35,000 to 50,000 clones, over 85% of them detected only once. In total, the top ten clones hold around 3.8% of the sample.

In the germline V gene, CDR1 corresponds to MGHDK and CDR2 to SYGVNS. Counted from cysteine to phenylalanine, this CDR3 has 14 amino acids. Just the 42-base CDR3 DNA is kept, in frame starting at base 1. V is reduced by 8 bases and J by 5 bases, leaving a spacing of 18 bases between them. According to the study, the label for this sample's time point signals: recipient (host-origin) PBMCs collected before allo-HCT. The data were taken from a study of tissue T cells after allogeneic stem cell transplantation (dated by TCRdb to between 2020 and 2023). Turning to the overall study: Over a roughly 3-year period, several adult allo-HCT recipients who had steroid-refractory GVHD were prospectively enrolled in a research-autopsy study. Gastrointestinal GVHD was present in all GVHD patients, each of whom received several lines of GVHD-directed therapy, and five of these patients also had skin involvement. All GVHD patients received grafts from donors, several unmodified and three CD34-selected to deplete T cells. For viably preserved blood and marrow, CD3+ T cells were flow-sorted when cell numbers permitted, and smaller samples went directly to DNA extraction. The human arm was a prospective observational study without blinding or randomization. The study profiled TCR beta repertoires across many tissues from research autopsies of patients with and without GVHD, plus mouse models of GVHD. Pre-transplant PBMCs, which were of recipient origin, were available from roughly five GVHD patients. The study at large found these results: A small and clinically heterogeneous patient cohort was studied, and sampling depth was acknowledged as a limitation. Within patients, how anatomically similar the tissues were was a key factor in shaping TCR repertoire composition, regardless of disease or transplant status. Only a few T cell clones appeared in more than one patient, yet motif-based clustering showed tissue-specific repertoire signatures that were shared between patients. In both patients and mice, T cells from blood and spleen picked up only a limited part of the TCR repertoire that was detected in tissues. Which tissue TCRs were alloreactive or antigen-specific was not determined in the study, and some of the clones might have been host cells that persisted.

Sequencing was performed on blood, taken before transplantation. This TCR derives from a woman aged 35 to 69 who later had graft-versus-host disease after an allogeneic stem cell transplant. The V gene is TRBV25-1 and the J gene is TRBJ2-5; the D gene lacks a confident call. Here the CDR3 is given as CASSLSYHGETQYF. The sequence in DNA is TGTGCCAGCTCCCTATCATACCACGGGGAGACCCAGTACTTC.